The TCR beta chain under discussion was sequenced for a study of blood T cell repertoires in COVID-19. As for the study in general: The study drew acute and convalescent COVID-19 samples from the United States, Italy and Spain. T cells, B-cell-depleted T cells, or PBMCs provided the cDNA or gDNA that served as material.

In the original processing: Amplification of reference gene primers provided the estimated nucleated cell counts. Method: immunoSEQ multiplex PCR; TCRdb's copy keeps in-frame clones and lacks some. V, J and clone size reflect that table, while D and trimming were determined from the DNA. The sample consists of about 49,000 clones, about 71% of them appearing once. V lost 5 bases, J lost 5 bases, and 3 bases stayed unmatched. Germline lookup yields CDR1 KGHDR and CDR2 SFDVKD. The CDR3 runs 13 residues. Only a few counts were recorded for this clone. This specimen includes other DNA sequences encoding the same CDR3.

The sample was peripheral blood. The receptor was derived from a woman in her 70s with acute or convalescent COVID-19. This chain links TRBV24-1 with TRBJ2-7, with 9 bases that match TRBD1. The CDR3 is CATSGDRDDEQYF. As DNA, the CDR3 is TGTGCCACCAGTGGGGACAGGGATGACGAGCAGTACTTC.